These 6 T cell receptor beta chains were sequenced from one sample in a study of kidney transplant recipient with SARS-CoV-2 infection (dated by TCRdb to the early 2020s). Sequencing took place on an Illumina MiSeq. TCRdb trimmed the raw reads at Q25, called clones with MiXCR and kept productive beta chains. For every CDR3 protein sequence, its rows merge into one entry that carries the most common genes and DNA. This sample has roughly 230,000 distinct CDR3 sequences in its table, and more than 25% of those were observed once. The ten largest clones add up to nearly 7.5% of the sample. The time point label, as the study defines it: pre-pandemic baseline sample and day 111 after first positive SARS-CoV-2 test. The starting material was a blood sample, obtained at baseline and on day 111 from a kidney transplant recipient. These receptors were obtained from a male patient between 25 and 40 years old who had COVID-19 and was a kidney transplant recipient. In patients who had a transplant, some T cells may come from the graft donor.

A remark on this clonotype: This may arise from a read error, as a much more abundant clone is one base away. The chain couples TRBV5-4 to TRBJ2-5, with 8 bases fitting TRBD2. The CDR3 is made up of 15 amino acids. Germline V lookup: CDR1 SGHNT, CDR2 YYREEE (reference sequence). The CDR3 is CASSRRREGLENQYF. As DNA, the CDR3 is TGTGCCAGCAGCCGCCGCCGGGAGGGTCTGGAGAACCAGTACTTC.

A remark on this clonotype: This may arise from a read error, as a much more abundant clone is one base away. V and J are TRBV20-1 and TRBJ1-5; a weak D match, TRBD1 (6 bases). The V end lost 6 bases, the J end lost 5 bases, and 20 bases lay between the germline ends. This CDR3 has 15 residues. Germline CDR1 is DFQATT and CDR2 is SNEGSKA (reference sequence). In DNA, the CDR3 is TGCAGTGCCCCACCCGGCAGGGGAGACGATCAGCCCCAGCATTTT. The encoded protein is CSAPPGRGDDQPQHF.

This chain joins TRBV10-1 and TRBJ1-2; the D is unclear. CDR1 and CDR2 from the germline V gene are WNHNN and SYGVQD (reference sequence). Trimming stripped 5 bases from V and 4 bases from J, with 23 bases between. The CDR3 contains 17 residues. In nucleotides, the CDR3 is TGCGCCAGCAGTAGCCACTTAAGATCGCGAAAGACCTATGGCTACACCTTC. This codes for CASSSHLRSRKTYGYTF.

On this clonotype itself: This may be a read error: a much more frequent sequence differs by one nucleotide. The chain is built from TRBV6-5 and TRBJ2-1; TRBD2 matches 8 bases. The CDR3 contains 16 residues. Germline CDR1 MNHEY, CDR2 SVGAGI. The junction had 13 bases not matched to a gene; V was cut back by 5 bases and J by 7 bases. Here the CDR3 DNA reads TGTGCCAGCAGTGGAGGGACTAACGGGAGGGTTAATGAGCAGTTCTTC. Translating gives CASSGGTNGRVNEQFF.

This clonotype occurred many times. The chain uses TRBV15 and TRBJ2-7; D perhaps matches TRBD2 (5 bases). Germline CDR1 reads LNHNV; CDR2 reads YYDKDF (reference sequence). The CDR3 is made up of 16 amino acids. Trimming removed 1 base at V and 5 bases at J, with 18 bases between. The DNA for the CDR3 is TGTGCCACCAGCAGAGTACGTGGGAGCCCTAGAGACGAGCAGTACTTC. Protein product: CATSRVRGSPRDEQYF.

With regard to this clonotype: This clone may be a read error of a much larger clone one base away. The chain uses TRBV11-3 and TRBJ2-2; 10 bases align to TRBD2. The germline CDR1 and CDR2 sequences are SGHNT and YENEEA. The CDR3 extends over 15 amino acids. The CDR3 DNA is TGTGCCGGCAGCTGGAGCTTAGCGGGGGGCGCGGAGCTGTTTTTT. It is translated as CAGSWSLAGGAELFF. Variable domain in full (rest from reference TRBV11-3 and TRBJ2-2): EAGVVQSPRYKIIEKKQPVAFWCNPISGHNTLYWYLQNLGQGPELLIRYENEEAVDDSQLPKDRFSAERLKGVDSTLKIQPAELGDSAVYLCAGSWSLAGGAELFFGEGSRLTVL.